The 18 T cell receptor delta chains below were found in one sample sequenced in a study of γδ T cells in repeated Plasmodium falciparum infection. TCRdb re-analyzed the multiplex PCR reads via CATT. The table has approximately 93,000 delta-chain clones, 0.75% to 1% seen once; the top ten hold roughly 9.5%. Vgamma9/Vdelta2+ and Vdelta2-negative gammadelta T cells were flow-sorted from PBMC for bulk sequencing. The sequenced material came from gamma-delta T cells from blood. These receptor sequences come from a pool of human donors (malaria-infected and uninfected, not separated).

Comment on this clone: It differs at one base from a far larger clone, so likely a read error. The same CDR3 is also encoded by other DNA sequences in this sample. This chain links TRDV2 with TRDJ1; 7 bases map to TRDD3. The CDR3 spans 16 residues. Per germline, CDR1 GEAIGNYY and CDR2 EKD. DNA for the CDR3: TGTGCCTGTGACCCTCTGGGGGTCCTAGACACCGACAAACTCATCTTT. It translates to CACDPLGVLDTDKLIF.

This clone was detected a few times. A read error likely explains this, since a far larger clone differs by one base. Other DNA sequences within the sample encode an identical CDR3. V is TRDV1 and J is TRDJ1; TRDD2 matches 9 bases. V lost 4 bases to trimming and J lost 3 bases; unmatched junction nucleotides: 15. The CDR3 is made up of 18 amino acids. Germline CDR1 is TSWWSYY and CDR2 is QGS. The CDR3 DNA reads as TGTGCTCTTGGGGGGGGCCTTCCTACACATGAGCGTGCCGATAAACTCATCTTT. It is translated as CALGGGLPTHERADKLIF.

This clone was counted at least ten times. For this DNA, TCRdb reports the protein of a much larger clone, which diverges at residue 14, most likely from a read error; the protein presented here is translated directly from the DNA. This chain connects TRDV1 to TRDJ1; tentative D call: TRDD2 (5 bases). TCRdb offers no J gene call, so here the DNA was matched to germline to obtain one. V was shortened by 2 bases and J by 3 bases, with 25 bases between the two germline ends. CDR1 and CDR2 (germline): TSWWSYY, QGS. CDR3 length equals 19 residues. CDR3 nucleotide sequence: TGTGCTCTTGGGGAATCGGGGCCCCCGGTCGTCCTTCAAGCCGATAAACTCATCTTT. Its translation: CALGESGPPVVLQADKLIF.

Points on this clone: This is likely an artifact of a read error, given a far larger clone one base away. In the same sample, other DNA sequences code for this CDR3. V and J are TRDV2 and TRDJ1; D possibly uses TRDD2 or TRDD3 (7 bases each). No J gene was available from TCRdb, and it was assigned here by a germline match of the DNA. Germline V gene data show CDR1 as GEAIGNYY and CDR2 as EKD. The CDR3 consists of 19 residues. V lost 3 bases to trimming and J lost 0 bases, with 25 bases between them. CDR3 in amino acids: CACDLGLPELGIYTDKLIF. The CDR3 bases are TGTGCCTGTGACCTTGGCCTTCCTGAACTGGGGATCTACACCGATAAACTCATCTTT.

For this clone: TCRdb's protein, taken from a much larger clone, differs from this DNA's translation at residue 13, likely owing to a read error; the protein displayed comes from the DNA. The chain uses TRDV1 and TRDJ1, with 11 bases lining up with TRDD3. The J gene comes from matching the DNA to germline here; TCRdb lacks it. This CDR3 contains 25 residues. Germline V gives CDR1 TSWWSYY, CDR2 QGS. V lost 2 bases and J lost 1; bases outside the gene matches: 30. The CDR3 loop is CALGEIYIPSYISFWGILVTDKLIF. CDR3 bases: TGTGCTCTTGGGGAAATCTACATCCCTTCCTATATTTCCTTCTGGGGGATACTTGTCACCGATAAACTCATCTTT.

This clone was detected a few times. Translating this DNA gives a protein that differs at residue 9 from the TCRdb one, which belongs to a much larger clone; a read error is likely, and the protein shown is this translation. J is TRDJ1 and V is TRDV2; maybe TRDD2 (5 bases). The J gene, missing from TCRdb, was assigned here through DNA to germline matching. V lost 0 bases, J lost 0 bases, and 19 bases lay in between. There are 18 residues in the CDR3. From germline, CDR1 is GEAIGNYY and CDR2 EKD. CDR3 amino acids: CACDTVLRRAAYTDKLIF. In nucleotides, the CDR3 is TGTGCCTGTGACACCGTCCTAAGAAGGGCCGCGTACACCGATAAACTCATCTTT.

Remarks on this clone: With only one base between it and a far larger clone, this is likely a read error. Other DNA sequences within the sample encode an identical CDR3. The rearrangement joins TRDV2 to TRDJ1; D uncertain. TCRdb offers no J gene call, so here the DNA was matched to germline to obtain one. The CDR3 has 15 residues. Germline V gives CDR1 GEAIGNYY, CDR2 EKD. CDR3: CACDTLLEGTDKLIF. The CDR3 DNA reads as TGTGCCTGCGACACTCTCCTGGAGGGGACCGATAAACTCATCTTT.

This clone was seen a handful of times. One base separates it from a far larger clone, so it is likely a read error. Distinct nucleotide sequences in the sample also encode this CDR3. No J gene was called, and the V gene is TRDV2; TRDD3 reflects the table's D call only, with no check against the DNA. The length of the CDR3 is 14 residues. Germline assignment: CDR1 GEAIGNYY and CDR2 EKD. CDR3 nucleotides: TGTGCCTGTGCTCTCTGGGGGTACACCGATAAGCTCATCTTT. Translated, it gives CACALWGYTDKLIF.

There are a few counts of this clone. A far bigger clonotype differs at one base, so this is likely a read error. Other DNA sequences in this sample translate to the same CDR3. J is TRDJ1 and V is TRDV1; no clear D. The J gene comes from matching the DNA to germline here; TCRdb lacks it. This CDR3 region has 17 residues. In germline, CDR1 is TSWWSYY, CDR2 QGS. The CDR3 reads CALRWVSTKKYTDKLIF. The CDR3 bases are TGTGCCCTCCGGTGGGTGTCCACGAAAAAGTACACCGATAAACTCATCTTT.

This clone occurred a few times. This likely stems from a read error, as it lies one base from a far larger clone. This CDR3 is also generated by other DNA sequences in the sample. The V gene is TRDV1, the J gene TRDJ1; 11 bases line up with TRDD3. Matching the DNA to germline supplied the J gene, which TCRdb does not give. CDR1 TSWWSYY and CDR2 QGS come from the germline V gene. The CDR3 is made up of 18 amino acids. This CDR3 reads CALGGYEMGDKGTDKLIF. The DNA of the CDR3 is TGTGCCCTTGGGGGATACGAAATGGGGGATAAAGGCACCGATAAACTCATCTTT.

Details on this clone: It differs at one base from a far larger clone, so likely a read error. This sample includes further DNA sequences coding for the same CDR3. V gene TRDV1 combines with J gene TRDJ1; 12 bases align to TRDD3. Since TCRdb gives no J gene, matching the DNA to germline was used here to assign it. Germline V gene data show CDR1 as TSWWSYY and CDR2 as QGS. The CDR3 is made up of 28 amino acids. As DNA, the CDR3 is TGTGCTCTTGGAGAACGGGGCGAGTTTGCCTTCCCCCCTTCTCGTACTGTCTGGGGGATACGGGGCACCGATAAACTCATCTTT. The encoded protein is CALGERGEFAFPPSRTVWGIRGTDKLIF.

A few counts support this clone. This DNA's translation and the protein TCRdb lists, from a much larger clone, do not match at residue 19, likely due to a read error; the protein shown is translated from the DNA. The chain is built from TRDV1 and TRDJ3, with 13 bases matching TRDD3. Germline V gene lookup returns CDR1 TSWWSYY and CDR2 QGS. The CDR3 has 24 amino acids. In DNA form, the CDR3 reads TGTGCTCTTGGGGAAGGGTCAAAGGCCGTATACTGGGGGATACGCTTCTGGGACGCCCGACAGATGTTTTTC. Translated, it gives CALGEGSKAVYWGIRFWDARQMFF.

This clone was observed a few times. A read error is likely here: a far larger clone is one base away. The identical CDR3 is also encoded by other nucleotide sequences in the sample. V and J are TRDV2 and TRDJ1, with a possible D match to TRDD3 (5 bases). Here the J gene was assigned by germline matching of the DNA, as TCRdb has none. CDR1 GEAIGNYY and CDR2 EKD come from the germline V gene. V was pared by 0 bases and J by 5 bases, with 12 bases between. The CDR3 totals 14 residues. In DNA form, the CDR3 reads TGTGCCTGTGACACCGTCTGGGAATCTGATAAACTCATCTTT. As protein: CACDTVWESDKLIF.

This clone was counted only a few times. A read error is likely here: a far larger clone is one base away. The same CDR3 can be traced to other DNA sequences in this sample. The rearrangement links TRDV2 to TRDJ1, with D uncertain. The J gene was not available in TCRdb and was assigned here by matching the DNA to germline segments. Per germline, CDR1 GEAIGNYY and CDR2 EKD. This CDR3 has 17 residues. V lost 0 bases and J lost 2, with 18 bases in between. DNA of the CDR3: TGTGCCTGTGACACCGTTAACCGGGAGTCCACGACCGATAAACTCATCTTT. It encodes CACDTVNRESTTDKLIF.

This clone showed up just a few times. TCRdb's entry gives the protein of a much larger clone, which mismatches this DNA's translation at residue 13, likely from a read error; the protein reported here is translated from the DNA. This rearrangement joins TRDV1 to TRDJ1, with D perhaps matching TRDD3 (7 bases). Trimming removed 0 bases from V and 3 bases from J, with 20 bases in between. Looked up from germline, CDR1 is TSWWSYY and CDR2 is QGS. The CDR3 runs to 18 residues. The CDR3 DNA sequence: TGTGCTCTTGGGGAACTAATCCTACGTCTGGGGGGGTCCGATAAACTCATCTTT. Translated: CALGELILRLGGSDKLIF.

This clone was picked up a small number of times. A read error is the likely source, as a far larger clone sits one nucleotide away. Other DNA sequences within the sample encode an identical CDR3. J is TRDJ1 and V is TRDV2; TRDD3 matches 9 bases. The J gene, not given by TCRdb, was assigned here from a germline match of the nucleotide sequence. The germline CDR1 and CDR2 sequences are GEAIGNYY and EKD. Losses at the gene ends were 3 bases for V and 4 bases for J; bases not matched to a gene: 8. There are 15 residues in the CDR3. CDR3 DNA: TGTGCCTGTGACGACTTGGTGGGGGATAACGATAAACTCATCTTT. Its translation: CACDDLVGDNDKLIF.

Details on this clone: The likely explanation is a read error, given a far larger clone one base away. This same CDR3 is encoded by further DNA sequences in the sample. The chain recombines TRDV1 with TRDJ1; TRDD3 matches 8 bases. Germline CDR1 is TSWWSYY and CDR2 is QGS. This CDR3 has 14 residues. This chain's CDR3 is CALAFGGYTDKLIF. The DNA for the CDR3 is TGTGCCCTTGCGTTTGGGGGATACACCGATAAACTCATCTTT.

This clone was detected many times. The protein TCRdb lists belongs to a much larger clone and differs from this DNA's translation at residue 12, which points to a read error; the protein shown is made from the DNA. Here the V gene is TRDV2, but the J gene went uncalled; the table's D call TRDD3 went unverified against the DNA. This CDR3 is 14 amino acids long. Per germline, CDR1 GEAIGNYY and CDR2 EKD. In DNA form, the CDR3 reads TGTGCCTGTGACCCTGGGGGATACACCGATAAACCCATCTTT. Encoded protein: CACDPGGYTDKPIF.